Given below is one T cell receptor (beta chain) in context. The CDR3 spans 14 residues. V shed 4 bases and J shed 0 bases, with 10 bases lying between them. CDR1 is SGHRS, CDR2 YFSETQ, per germline. This sample was taken from a study of T cell responses to AZD1222 COVID-19 vaccine. Repertoires were generated with immunoSEQ multiplex PCR, while TCRdb's copy carries only in-frame clones and drops some. The data show 120,000 to 150,000 clones, around 88% seen once. The sequence derives from an adult in good health. The V gene is TRBV5-1, the J gene TRBJ1-2; unclear D gene. The source material was peripheral blood, sampled on day 0 of AZD1222 vaccination. The chain's CDR3 is CASSVANPNYGYTF. As DNA, the CDR3 is TGCGCCAGCAGCGTGGCTAATCCTAACTATGGCTACACCTTC. Full variable domain (outside the CDR3, taken from reference TRBV5-1 and TRBJ1-2): KAGVTQTPRYLIKTRGQQVTLSCSPISGHRSVSWYQQTPGQGLQFLFEYFSETQRNKGNFPGRFSGRQFSNSRSEMNVSTLELGDSALYLCASSVANPNYGYTFGSGTRLTVV.